The clone carrying this T cell receptor beta chain came up a few times. Its antigen is unknown. Time point in this sample: week 5, during vaccination. Each dose delivered 300 ug of mutant IDH1 20-mer peptide subcutaneously with imiquimod. Each donor presented with a new WHO grade 3 or 4 astrocytoma that tested IDH1-mutant and showed ATRX loss. This sample was taken from a study of a mutant IDH1 vaccine in newly diagnosed glioma. Overall study context: In some groups vaccination began 4-6 weeks post-radiotherapy; others received it with temozolomide. Of the patients given treatment, around 60% were male and around 40% were female, and a mean age of around 41 years was recorded.

V was trimmed by 7 bases and J by 7 bases, leaving 14 bases between them. The CDR3 runs to 14 residues. Germline values: CDR1 SGHAT, CDR2 FQNNGV. Produced via immunoSEQ multiplex PCR; TCRdb's table is partial and in-frame only. There are under 70,000 clones in the sample; 84% occur only once, and about 7% lies in the top ten. Regarding the study as a whole: Vaccine-induced immune responses were detected in around 93% of patients.

This receptor was taken from a woman aged 45-60 years with glioma. The chain combines TRBV11-2 with TRBJ1-6; no reliable D call. Source: PBMCs, taken from a glioma patient whose treatment included an IDH1 peptide vaccine. CDR3 region: CASTIQNENSPLHF. CDR3 nucleotide sequence: TGTGCCAGCACGATTCAGAATGAGAATTCACCCCTCCACTTT.